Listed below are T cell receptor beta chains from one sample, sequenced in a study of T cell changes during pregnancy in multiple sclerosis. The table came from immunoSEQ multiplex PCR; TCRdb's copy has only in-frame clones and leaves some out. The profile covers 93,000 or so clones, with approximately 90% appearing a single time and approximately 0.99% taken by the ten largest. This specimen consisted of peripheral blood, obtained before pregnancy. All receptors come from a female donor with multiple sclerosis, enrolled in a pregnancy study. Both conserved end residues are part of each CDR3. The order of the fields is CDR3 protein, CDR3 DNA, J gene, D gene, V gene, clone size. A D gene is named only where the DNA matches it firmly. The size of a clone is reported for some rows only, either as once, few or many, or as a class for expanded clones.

CDR3 protein: CSVEGGHLSYEQYF
CDR3 DNA: TGCAGCGTTGAAGGAGGCCATCTATCCTACGAGCAGTACTTC
J gene: TRBJ2-7
D gene: -
V gene: TRBV29-1
clone size: once

CDR3 protein: CASSTRTDWPFTEAFF
CDR3 DNA: TGTGCCAGTAGTACCAGGACAGACTGGCCTTTCACTGAAGCTTTCTTT
J gene: TRBJ1-1
D gene: -
V gene: TRBV19
clone size: -

CDR3 protein: CASSLDPSGQGGNQPQHF
CDR3 DNA: TGCGCCAGCAGCTTGGACCCATCCGGACAGGGCGGCAATCAGCCCCAGCATTTT
J gene: TRBJ1-5
D gene: TRBD1
V gene: TRBV5-1
clone size: -

CDR3 protein: CASSLTPGQIYEQYF
CDR3 DNA: TGTGCCAGCAGTCTCACACCGGGACAGATATACGAGCAGTACTTC
J gene: TRBJ2-7
D gene: TRBD1
V gene: TRBV27
clone size: -

CDR3 protein: CSVDRGNTGELFF
CDR3 DNA: TGCAGCGTCGACAGGGGGAACACCGGGGAGCTGTTTTTT
J gene: TRBJ2-2
D gene: TRBD1
V gene: TRBV29-1
clone size: -

CDR3 protein: CASSRREALAYEQYF
CDR3 DNA: TGTGCCAGTAGTCGTAGGGAGGCCCTCGCCTACGAGCAGTACTTC
J gene: TRBJ2-7
D gene: -
V gene: TRBV19
clone size: -

CDR3 protein: CSVMGGGEQYF
CDR3 DNA: TGCAGCGTGATGGGGGGTGGCGAGCAGTACTTC
J gene: TRBJ2-7
D gene: -
V gene: TRBV29-1
clone size: -

CDR3 protein: CASSPSGRQGRETQYF
CDR3 DNA: TGTGCCAGCAGCCCTAGCGGGAGGCAGGGGCGGGAGACCCAGTACTTC
J gene: TRBJ2-5
D gene: TRBD2
V gene: TRBV9
clone size: -

CDR3 protein: CASSPTGLNTEAFF
CDR3 DNA: TGTGCCAGCAGCCCTACAGGGCTGAACACTGAAGCTTTCTTT
J gene: TRBJ1-1
D gene: -
V gene: TRBV11-3
clone size: -

CDR3 protein: CASSGSEGQNYGYTF
CDR3 DNA: TGTGCCAGCAGCGGAAGTGAGGGACAGAACTATGGCTACACCTTC
J gene: TRBJ1-2
D gene: TRBD1
V gene: TRBV7-8
clone size: -

CDR3 protein: CASSLRGGLAGVSQETQYF
CDR3 DNA: TGTGCCAGCAGCTTAAGGGGCGGACTAGCGGGAGTGAGTCAAGAGACCCAGTACTTC
J gene: TRBJ2-5
D gene: TRBD2
V gene: TRBV7-9
clone size: -

CDR3 protein: CASSSARSGREEKLFF
CDR3 DNA: TGCGCCAGCAGCTCGGCAAGATCAGGGCGTGAGGAAAAACTGTTTTTT
J gene: TRBJ1-4
D gene: -
V gene: TRBV5-1
clone size: once

CDR3 protein: CASGLQGANGYTF
CDR3 DNA: TGTGCTAGTGGTTTACAGGGTGCGAATGGCTACACCTTC
J gene: TRBJ1-2
D gene: -
V gene: TRBV12-5
clone size: -

CDR3 protein: CASSPGQGPLYNEQFF
CDR3 DNA: TGTGCCAGCAGCCCGGGACAGGGGCCTCTCTACAATGAGCAGTTCTTC
J gene: TRBJ2-1
D gene: TRBD1
V gene: TRBV7-8
clone size: -

CDR3 protein: CASSSGTGGNLEKLFF
CDR3 DNA: TGCGCCAGCAGCTCCGGGACAGGGGGCAACTTGGAAAAACTGTTTTTT
J gene: TRBJ1-4
D gene: TRBD1
V gene: TRBV5-1
clone size: -

CDR3 protein: CASSLVTVDTEAFF
CDR3 DNA: TGTGCCAGCAGCTTGGTTACGGTGGACACTGAAGCTTTCTTT
J gene: TRBJ1-1
D gene: -
V gene: TRBV7-9
clone size: -

CDR3 protein: CASSVEGSGANVLTF
CDR3 DNA: TGCGCCAGCAGCGTGGAGGGGTCTGGGGCCAACGTCCTGACTTTC
J gene: TRBJ2-6
D gene: -
V gene: TRBV5-1
clone size: once

CDR3 protein: CASSQGQGHHEQYF
CDR3 DNA: TGTGCCAGCAGCCAGGGACAGGGCCATCACGAGCAGTACTTC
J gene: TRBJ2-7
D gene: TRBD1
V gene: TRBV6-5
clone size: -

CDR3 protein: CASSPSEGFFEQFF
CDR3 DNA: TGTGCCAGCTCACCCAGCGAGGGTTTTTTTGAGCAGTTCTTC
J gene: TRBJ2-1
D gene: -
V gene: TRBV18
clone size: -

CDR3 protein: CASSVPTGYNEQFF
CDR3 DNA: TGTGCCAGCAGTGTCCCCACAGGTTACAATGAGCAGTTCTTC
J gene: TRBJ2-1
D gene: -
V gene: TRBV25-1
clone size: -

CDR3 protein: CASSSLQGGNEKLFF
CDR3 DNA: TGTGCCAGCAGTTCCCTACAGGGGGGTAATGAAAAACTGTTTTTT
J gene: TRBJ1-4
D gene: TRBD1
V gene: TRBV27
clone size: -

CDR3 protein: CASSPGQGSTGELFF
CDR3 DNA: TGCGCCAGCAGCCCGGGACAGGGGAGCACCGGGGAGCTGTTTTTT
J gene: TRBJ2-2
D gene: TRBD1
V gene: TRBV5-1
clone size: few

CDR3 protein: CASSPLEGANTEAFF
CDR3 DNA: TGTGCCAGCTCACCCCTGGAGGGGGCGAACACTGAAGCTTTCTTT
J gene: TRBJ1-1
D gene: TRBD1
V gene: TRBV18
clone size: few

CDR3 protein: CASSEGHRGQIIYEQFF
CDR3 DNA: TGTGCCAGCAGTGAAGGTCACAGGGGGCAAATAATCTATGAGCAGTTCTTC
J gene: TRBJ2-1
D gene: TRBD1
V gene: TRBV2
clone size: -

CDR3 protein: CASSDNAGTGTDEQYF
CDR3 DNA: TGCGCCAGCAGTGATAACGCCGGGACAGGGACTGACGAGCAGTACTTC
J gene: TRBJ2-7
D gene: TRBD1
V gene: TRBV10-1
clone size: -

CDR3 protein: CASVRNTEAFF
CDR3 DNA: TGTGCCAGCGTGAGGAACACTGAAGCTTTCTTT
J gene: TRBJ1-1
D gene: -
V gene: TRBV27
clone size: few

CDR3 protein: CARSLRSGLDNEQFF
CDR3 DNA: TGTGCCAGGTCCCTGAGGAGCGGCCTTGACAATGAGCAGTTCTTC
J gene: TRBJ2-1
D gene: -
V gene: TRBV2
clone size: -

CDR3 protein: CASSYSSGAAYEQYF
CDR3 DNA: TGTGCCAGCAGTTATTCGTCGGGAGCGGCCTACGAGCAGTACTTC
J gene: TRBJ2-7
D gene: -
V gene: TRBV6-5
clone size: -

CDR3 protein: CASSLSGTRETQYF
CDR3 DNA: TGTGCCAGCAGCCTATCCGGGACTAGGGAGACCCAGTACTTC
J gene: TRBJ2-5
D gene: TRBD2
V gene: TRBV7-6
clone size: few

CDR3 protein: CASSAQGQAEAFF
CDR3 DNA: TGTGCCAGCAGCGCGCAAGGACAGGCTGAAGCTTTCTTT
J gene: TRBJ1-1
D gene: TRBD1
V gene: TRBV5-4
clone size: -

CDR3 protein: CASTQAGVNYGYTF
CDR3 DNA: TGTGCCAGCACCCAGGCGGGGGTGAACTATGGCTACACCTTC
J gene: TRBJ1-2
D gene: -
V gene: TRBV6-6
clone size: -

CDR3 protein: CASGGSGNTIYF
CDR3 DNA: TGTGCCAGCGGCGGATCTGGAAACACCATATATTTT
J gene: TRBJ1-3
D gene: -
V gene: TRBV6-5
clone size: -

CDR3 protein: CASSLVTELYGYTF
CDR3 DNA: TGTGCCAGCAGCTTAGTGACAGAACTTTATGGCTACACCTTC
J gene: TRBJ1-2
D gene: -
V gene: TRBV7-2
clone size: once

CDR3 protein: CASSLDRSYYEQYF
CDR3 DNA: TGTGCCAGCAGCTTAGACAGGTCCTACTACGAGCAGTACTTC
J gene: TRBJ2-7
D gene: -
V gene: TRBV7-2
clone size: -

CDR3 protein: CASSRDRADGELFF
CDR3 DNA: TGCGCCAGCAGTCGGGACAGGGCAGACGGGGAGCTGTTTTTT
J gene: TRBJ2-2
D gene: TRBD1
V gene: TRBV5-1
clone size: -

CDR3 protein: CASSLAGPGLLTGELFF
CDR3 DNA: TGTGCCAGCAGCTTAGCTGGGCCAGGGCTACTTACCGGGGAGCTGTTTTTT
J gene: TRBJ2-2
D gene: -
V gene: TRBV11-1
clone size: -

CDR3 protein: CASSQDEAGWTEAFF
CDR3 DNA: TGCGCCAGCAGCCAAGATGAAGCAGGGTGGACTGAAGCTTTCTTT
J gene: TRBJ1-1
D gene: -
V gene: TRBV4-1
clone size: -

CDR3 protein: CASSLGFTGSYEQYF
CDR3 DNA: TGTGCCAGCAGCCTCGGGTTTACAGGCTCCTACGAGCAGTACTTC
J gene: TRBJ2-7
D gene: -
V gene: TRBV14
clone size: -

CDR3 protein: CASSTDRVNQPQHF
CDR3 DNA: TGTGCCAGCTCTACCGACAGGGTCAATCAGCCCCAGCATTTT
J gene: TRBJ1-5
D gene: TRBD1
V gene: TRBV2
clone size: -

CDR3 protein: CASRSGGEGVGSNQPQHF
CDR3 DNA: TGTGCAAGTCGCTCAGGGGGCGAAGGTGTTGGGAGCAATCAGCCCCAGCATTTT
J gene: TRBJ1-5
D gene: -
V gene: TRBV12-2
clone size: -